A selection of T cell receptor beta chains follows, all from one sample in a study of CD8+CD57+ T cells in acquired aplastic anemia. TCRdb fed the reads into MiXCR, producing one record per CDR3 protein. The sample has roughly 100,000 distinct CDR3 sequences, less than 75% seen once. The specimen was sorted CD4+, CD8+, or CD8+CD57+ T cells (not recorded which) from PBMCs. These receptors all come from a human donor with aplastic anemia. Each CDR3 is given with its conserved first and last residue. Each record gives: clone size, CDR3 length, D gene, J gene, V gene, CDR3 DNA, CDR3 protein. A D gene is named only where the DNA matches it firmly. Not all rows give a size; the values are once, few, many and, for expanded clones, a class.

clone_size: once; cdr3_length: 15; d_call: TRBD1; j_call: TRBJ2-7; v_call: TRBV7-2; cdr3_nt: TGTGCCAGCAGCCCACAGGGGGCGGTACCCTACGAGCAGTACTTC; cdr3_aa: CASSPQGAVPYEQYF
clone_size: -; cdr3_length: 18; d_call: TRBD2; j_call: TRBJ2-1; v_call: TRBV11-2; cdr3_nt: TGTGCCAGCACCCCTCAGCGGGGGCACATTTGGGGCTACAATGAGCAGTTCTTC; cdr3_aa: CASTPQRGHIWGYNEQFF
clone_size: -; cdr3_length: 15; d_call: -; j_call: TRBJ1-6; v_call: TRBV7-8; cdr3_nt: TGTGCCAGCAGCTCCGTGGGAGTATGGGGTGGACCCCTCCACTTT; cdr3_aa: CASSSVGVWGGPLHF
clone_size: -; cdr3_length: 13; d_call: -; j_call: TRBJ1-2; v_call: TRBV2; cdr3_nt: TGTGCTATATACACTGGAGCTAACTATGGCTACACCTTC; cdr3_aa: CAIYTGANYGYTF
clone_size: -; cdr3_length: 12; d_call: -; j_call: TRBJ1-2; v_call: TRBV20-1; cdr3_nt: TGCAGTGCGATGCCTGGGAGCTATGGCTACACCTTC; cdr3_aa: CSAMPGSYGYTF
clone_size: many; cdr3_length: 20; d_call: TRBD1; j_call: TRBJ2-1; v_call: TRBV4-2; cdr3_nt: TGTGCCAGCAGCCTATGGGACAGGGGGCGCGTTTTACCCTTCTACAATGAGCAGTTCTTC; cdr3_aa: CASSLWDRGRVLPFYNEQFF
clone_size: few; cdr3_length: 14; d_call: TRBD1; j_call: TRBJ1-4; v_call: TRBV6-5; cdr3_nt: TGTGCCAGCAGTTCGGACAGGATTAATGAAAAACTGTTTTTT; cdr3_aa: CASSSDRINEKLFF
clone_size: -; cdr3_length: 16; d_call: TRBD2; j_call: TRBJ2-5; v_call: TRBV7-9; cdr3_nt: TGTGCCAGCAGCTTAGCGCGGACTAGCGGGCAAGAGACCCAGTACTTC; cdr3_aa: CASSLARTSGQETQYF
clone_size: -; cdr3_length: 15; d_call: TRBD2; j_call: TRBJ2-2; v_call: TRBV10-1; cdr3_nt: TGCGCCAGCAGTGAGTCGGTCGGACTAGCTGGGGAGCTGTTTTTT; cdr3_aa: CASSESVGLAGELFF
clone_size: -; cdr3_length: 16; d_call: -; j_call: TRBJ1-1; v_call: TRBV6-4; cdr3_nt: TGTGCCAGCAGCTTAGTGCCCCTACAGATGAACACTGAAGCTTTCTTT; cdr3_aa: CASSLVPLQMNTEAFF
clone_size: -; cdr3_length: 15; d_call: -; j_call: TRBJ2-5; v_call: TRBV9; cdr3_nt: TGTGCCAGCAGCGTGGTTGGCGGGACGGGGGAGACCCAGTACTTC; cdr3_aa: CASSVVGGTGETQYF
clone_size: -; cdr3_length: 14; d_call: -; j_call: TRBJ2-1; v_call: TRBV11-2; cdr3_nt: TGTGCCAGCAGCGCCAGGGAGTGGAGGAATGAGCAGTTCTTC; cdr3_aa: CASSAREWRNEQFF
clone_size: few; cdr3_length: 12; d_call: -; j_call: TRBJ2-1; v_call: TRBV29-1; cdr3_nt: TGCAGCGAGCGGGGACAGACTAATGAGCAGTTCTTC; cdr3_aa: CSERGQTNEQFF
clone_size: -; cdr3_length: 14; d_call: -; j_call: TRBJ2-7; v_call: TRBV4-1; cdr3_nt: TGCGCCAGCAGCCAAGGTAATCCTCTTCTCGAGCAGTACTTC; cdr3_aa: CASSQGNPLLEQYF
clone_size: -; cdr3_length: 12; d_call: -; j_call: TRBJ2-3; v_call: TRBV24-1; cdr3_nt: TGTGCCACCAGTGATTGGTCAGATACGCAGTATTTT; cdr3_aa: CATSDWSDTQYF
clone_size: -; cdr3_length: 11; d_call: -; j_call: TRBJ2-7; v_call: TRBV20-1; cdr3_nt: TGCAGTGCCAGACGGGAACGGGGGCAGTACTTC; cdr3_aa: CSARRERGQYF
clone_size: -; cdr3_length: 17; d_call: TRBD1; j_call: TRBJ1-2; v_call: TRBV11-1; cdr3_nt: TGTGCCAGCAGCTTAGGGGGCCGGGACAGAGATAACTATGGCTACACCTTC; cdr3_aa: CASSLGGRDRDNYGYTF
clone_size: -; cdr3_length: 13; d_call: -; j_call: TRBJ2-7; v_call: TRBV2; cdr3_nt: TGTGCCACCGGGGGGAGGGACATCTACGAGCAGTACTTC; cdr3_aa: CATGGRDIYEQYF
clone_size: -; cdr3_length: 13; d_call: -; j_call: TRBJ2-1; v_call: TRBV20-1; cdr3_nt: TGCAGTGCTAGAGGGAATGAAGACAATGAGCAGTTCTTC; cdr3_aa: CSARGNEDNEQFF
clone_size: -; cdr3_length: 15; d_call: -; j_call: TRBJ2-5; v_call: TRBV2; cdr3_nt: TGTGCCAGCAGTGCCTCTGGGACACTCCAAGAGACCCAGTACTTC; cdr3_aa: CASSASGTLQETQYF
clone_size: -; cdr3_length: 11; d_call: -; j_call: TRBJ2-1; v_call: TRBV7-9; cdr3_nt: TGTGCCAGCACCCAACACAATGAGCAGTTCTTC; cdr3_aa: CASTQHNEQFF
clone_size: -; cdr3_length: 14; d_call: TRBD2; j_call: TRBJ2-5; v_call: TRBV7-7; cdr3_nt: TGTGCTAGCACCCCCTACCCACTAGCGGGGGGACAGTACTTC; cdr3_aa: CASTPYPLAGGQYF
clone_size: -; cdr3_length: 15; d_call: TRBD1; j_call: TRBJ1-1; v_call: TRBV2; cdr3_nt: TGTGCCAGCAGCGGTTGGGACAGCTTAGGCACTGAAGCTTTCTTT; cdr3_aa: CASSGWDSLGTEAFF
clone_size: -; cdr3_length: 11; d_call: -; j_call: TRBJ2-7; v_call: TRBV15; cdr3_nt: TGTGCCAGCAGGACAATCTACGAGCAGTACTTC; cdr3_aa: CASRTIYEQYF
clone_size: -; cdr3_length: 17; d_call: TRBD1; j_call: TRBJ1-5; v_call: TRBV19; cdr3_nt: TGTGCCAGTAGTATGGGGACAGCACTTTATAGCAATCAGCCCCAGCATTTT; cdr3_aa: CASSMGTALYSNQPQHF
clone_size: many; cdr3_length: 12; d_call: -; j_call: TRBJ2-1; v_call: TRBV4-1; cdr3_nt: TGCGCCAGCAACCAAGCCAGCAATGAGCAGTTCTTC; cdr3_aa: CASNQASNEQFF
clone_size: -; cdr3_length: 16; d_call: TRBD1; j_call: TRBJ2-3; v_call: TRBV10-3; cdr3_nt: TGTGCCATCAGTGACCGTGACAGGGGGCGAGGAGATACGCAGTATTTT; cdr3_aa: CAISDRDRGRGDTQYF
clone_size: -; cdr3_length: 15; d_call: -; j_call: TRBJ2-7; v_call: TRBV12-3/TRBV12-4; cdr3_nt: TGTGCCAGCAGTTCACCGGGACCGAACCTCTACGAGCAGTACTTC; cdr3_aa: CASSSPGPNLYEQYF
clone_size: -; cdr3_length: 15; d_call: -; j_call: TRBJ2-5; v_call: TRBV19; cdr3_nt: TGTGCCAGTTGTTCGACAGCCGCCCCTCAAGAGACCCAGTACTTC; cdr3_aa: CASCSTAAPQETQYF
clone_size: few; cdr3_length: 13; d_call: -; j_call: TRBJ2-5; v_call: TRBV2; cdr3_nt: TGTGCCAGCAGTGAGGGGCCCCCTGAGACCCAGTACTTC; cdr3_aa: CASSEGPPETQYF
clone_size: few; cdr3_length: 14; d_call: -; j_call: TRBJ2-1; v_call: TRBV19; cdr3_nt: TGTGCCAGTAGTGCCGGGACTTTAAACAATGAGCAGTTCTTC; cdr3_aa: CASSAGTLNNEQFF
clone_size: few; cdr3_length: 13; d_call: -; j_call: TRBJ1-1; v_call: TRBV7-3; cdr3_nt: TGTGCCAGCAGCTTAGGGGGGAGCACTGAAGCTTTCTTT; cdr3_aa: CASSLGGSTEAFF